A selection of T cell receptor beta chains follows, all from one sample in a study of blood T cell repertoires in COVID-19. Sequenced by immunoSEQ multiplex PCR; TCRdb stores in-frame clones only, minus some. The sample includes under 400,000 clones, 90% of them seen just once. The sequenced sample was peripheral blood. The receptor source for this set is a woman in her 30s with COVID-19, enrolled during active disease. CDR3s include the opening cysteine and the closing phenylalanine or tryptophan. Each record gives: CDR3 DNA, CDR3 protein, D gene, J gene, V gene, clone size. A D gene is named only where the DNA matches it firmly. Clone size is given for some rows only: seen once, a few or many times, or a class if the clone is expanded.

TGTGCCAGTAGTACCTCTCACCGGGACAGGTCCTACAATGAGCAGTTCTTC	CASSTSHRDRSYNEQFF	TRBD1	TRBJ2-1	TRBV19	-
TGTGCCAGCAGCGCAAGCGGGGGGCCGTTCACTGAAGCTTTCTTT	CASSASGGPFTEAFF	-	TRBJ1-1	TRBV2	-
TGTGCCAGCAGCCAAGATATGGAGGAAAAACTGTTTTTT	CASSQDMEEKLFF	-	TRBJ1-4	TRBV3-1/TRBV3-2	-
TGTGCCAGTAGTATGATATTGGCACATAATCAGCCCCAGCATTTT	CASSMILAHNQPQHF	-	TRBJ1-5	TRBV19	-
TGTGCCACCAGTGATAACAGGGGCGGCTACACCTTC	CATSDNRGGYTF	TRBD1	TRBJ1-2	TRBV24-1	-
TGCAGCGTTGCAGGGGGCGCGGGCACAGATACGCAGTATTTT	CSVAGGAGTDTQYF	TRBD1	TRBJ2-3	TRBV29-1	-
TGTGCCAGCAGCCTTCCGTCGGGGAAGCTGTTTTTT	CASSLPSGKLFF	-	TRBJ2-2	TRBV11-2	-
TGTGCCAGCAGTACGGACAGCTTAAGCTCTGGGGCCAACGTCCTGACTTTC	CASSTDSLSSGANVLTF	-	TRBJ2-6	TRBV28	-
TGTGCCACCAGCAGAACGGGACAAGGCCACGAGCAGTACTTC	CATSRTGQGHEQYF	-	TRBJ2-7	TRBV15	-
TGCGCCAGCAGCCCGGGGGCTAGCGGTTACGAGCAGTACTTC	CASSPGASGYEQYF	-	TRBJ2-7	TRBV4-1	-
TGTGCCAGCAGCCCTAGGGCAGGACTAGGGTACCAAGAGACCCAGTACTTC	CASSPRAGLGYQETQYF	TRBD2	TRBJ2-5	TRBV14	-
TGTGCCAGCAGCTTGGCAAGGCGGGTCCGGGGGGGCTACACCTTC	CASSLARRVRGGYTF	-	TRBJ1-2	TRBV5-4	-
TGTGCCACGATACGGACAGGGGGTGGCACAGATACGCAGTATTTT	CATIRTGGGTDTQYF	TRBD1	TRBJ2-3	TRBV10-3	-
TGCGCCAGCAGCTTGGAATCCCCACTTTTTGGGGCCAACGTCCTGACTTTC	CASSLESPLFGANVLTF	-	TRBJ2-6	TRBV5-1	once
TGCGCCAGCAGCTTGACAGTGTCTGGAAACACCATATATTTT	CASSLTVSGNTIYF	-	TRBJ1-3	TRBV5-1	-
TGTGCCAGTAGTATCCTCCCGGGACAGGGAAATGGCTACACCTTC	CASSILPGQGNGYTF	TRBD1	TRBJ1-2	TRBV19	-
TGTGCCAGTAGGGGATTCGGGGGTCCATACAATGAGCAGTTCTTC	CASRGFGGPYNEQFF	-	TRBJ2-1	TRBV19	once
TGTGCCAGCAGCCTACAGGGATTCAATGAGCAGTTCTTC	CASSLQGFNEQFF	-	TRBJ2-1	TRBV11-3	-
TGTGCCAGCCGACTCGACTTGTACACTGAAGCTTTCTTT	CASRLDLYTEAFF	-	TRBJ1-1	TRBV18	once
TGTGCCAGTAGAACGAGATGGAAGGGGGCCGGCGCCGGGGAGCTGTTTTTT	CASRTRWKGAGAGELFF	TRBD1	TRBJ2-2	TRBV19	-